These 26 T cell receptor beta chains originate from one sample sequenced in a study of OX40 agonist ivuxolimab in advanced cancers. Using immunoSEQ multiplex PCR, the repertoire was profiled, and TCRdb retains in-frame clones only, with some absent. The sample consists of over 65,000 clones, 90% to 95% of them appearing once. Sequencing used CD4+ or CD8+ T cells sorted from blood, obtained in a trial of the OX40 agonist ivuxolimab. The receptors shown here come from an adult with an advanced solid tumor such as melanoma, head and neck, liver or kidney cancer.

This clone appeared once. The chain recombines TRBV7-2 with TRBJ2-2; perhaps TRBD1 as D (5 bases). CDR1 and CDR2 from the germline V gene are SGHTA and FQGNSA. The CDR3 covers 16 residues. Trimming took off 5 bases at V and 0 bases at J, with 13 bases between the two ends. The CDR3 DNA sequence: TGTGCCAGCAGCCGGACACAGCACGCGAACACCGGGGAGCTGTTTTTT. It translates to CASSRTQHANTGELFF.

This rearrangement joins TRBV28 to TRBJ2-3; no clear D gene. In germline, CDR1 is MDHEN, CDR2 SYDVKM. The CDR3 runs to 14 residues. V lost 6 bases to trimming and J lost 5 bases, with 15 bases between them. The CDR3 bases are TGTGCCAGCAGCAAATTGGTCCTCGGAGATACGCAGTATTTT. Protein: CASSKLVLGDTQYF.

The chain combines TRBV11-3 with TRBJ1-2; the D gene is possibly TRBD1 (6 bases). The ends were cut back, 5 bases at V and 8 bases at J, with 12 bases in the middle. Germline V gene lookup returns CDR1 SGHNT and CDR2 YENEEA. The CDR3 is 12 amino acids. In DNA form, the CDR3 reads TGTGCCAGCAGCCCCAGGGGTTGGGGCTACACCTTC. It specifies CASSPRGWGYTF.

V usage is TRBV19 and J usage is TRBJ2-6, with TRBD2 matching 10 bases. The CDR3 consists of 19 residues. Per the germline V gene, CDR1 is LNHDA and CDR2 is SQIVND (reference sequence). Trimming cost V 2 bases and J 2 bases; bases outside gene matches: 9. In DNA, the CDR3 is TGTGCCAGTAGTATACTAACTAGCGGGACGGGGGCTGGGGCCAACGTCCTGACTTTC. Protein: CASSILTSGTGAGANVLTF.

The rearrangement joins TRBV28 to TRBJ2-7; D gene uncertain. The V gene's germline CDR1 is MDHEN and CDR2 SYDVKM. The CDR3 has 13 residues. V lost 5 bases and J 9 bases, leaving 17 bases between the germline ends. In nucleotides, the CDR3 is TGTGCCAGCAGTCCACCACGTCTCCCAAGGCAGTACTTC. Amino acids: CASSPPRLPRQYF.

Here the CDR3 DNA reads TGTGCCAGCAGCGCGTGGTGGGGCCCAACTAATGAAAAACTGTTTTTT. Protein product: CASSAWWGPTNEKLFF. The chain uses TRBV5-5 and TRBJ1-4, with a possible D match to TRBD1 (5 bases). This CDR3 has 16 amino acids. Germline CDR1 and CDR2: SGHKS and YYEKEE (reference sequence). Trimming stripped 4 bases from V and 0 bases from J, with 13 bases between.

V gene TRBV5-1 combines with J gene TRBJ2-6; possibly TRBD2 for D (6 bases). Germline CDR1 is SGHRS and CDR2 is YFSETQ. The germline V and J ends were trimmed by 4 bases and 0 bases, with 17 bases remaining between them. This CDR3 has 18 residues. The CDR3: CASSLDGGPFSGANVLTF. Written as DNA, the CDR3 is TGCGCCAGCAGCCTAGACGGAGGGCCCTTCTCTGGGGCCAACGTCCTGACTTTC.

The chain links TRBV27 to TRBJ1-1; D may be TRBD1 (6 bases). Germline CDR1 reads MNHEY; CDR2 reads SMNVEV (reference sequence). The CDR3 consists of 14 residues. Trimming pared 6 bases from V and 0 bases from J, leaving 11 bases between. The chain's CDR3 is CASRQGTLNTEAFF. The CDR3 DNA sequence: TGTGCCAGCAGACAGGGAACCCTGAACACTGAAGCTTTCTTT.

The CDR3: CASSSTSGGAEFTYEQYF. CDR3 coding DNA: TGTGCCAGCAGCTCAACTAGCGGGGGGGCCGAATTCACCTACGAGCAGTACTTC. This chain links TRBV7-9 with TRBJ2-7, with 13 bases matching TRBD2. The germline gives CDR1 SEHNR, CDR2 FQNEAQ (reference sequence). Trimming took 4 bases from V and 2 from J; bases not matched to a gene: 11. CDR3 length: 18 amino acids.

The J gene is TRBJ1-1, the V gene TRBV19, with D possibly being TRBD1 (6 bases). Germline lookup yields CDR1 LNHDA and CDR2 SQIVND (reference sequence). V lost 6 bases and J lost 1, with 12 bases in between. The CDR3 spans 14 residues. The CDR3 DNA follows: TGTGCCAGTAGCCAACAGGGCACGAACACTGAAGCTTTCTTT. Its translation is CASSQQGTNTEAFF.

The V gene is TRBV6-4, the J gene TRBJ1-2; TRBD1 matches 9 bases. CDR1 is MRHNA, CDR2 SNTAGT, per germline. The CDR3 has 13 amino acids. Losses at the gene ends were 6 bases for V and 8 bases for J; bases not matched to a gene: 7. CDR3 loop: CASSSGQGLGYTF. In DNA, the CDR3 is TGTGCCAGCAGCTCCGGACAGGGGTTGGGCTACACCTTC.

This clone showed up just a few times. The rearrangement links TRBV5-4 to TRBJ2-5, with D tentatively TRBD2 (8 bases). Germline CDR1 is SGHNT and CDR2 is YYREEE (reference sequence). V was trimmed by 4 bases and J by 1 base, leaving 20 bases between them. The CDR3 has 17 residues. This chain's CDR3 is CASSPGGARGAQETQYF. The CDR3, as DNA: TGTGCCAGCAGCCCGGGAGGGGCCAGGGGGGCCCAAGAGACCCAGTACTTC.

V gene TRBV27 combines with J gene TRBJ1-4; D uncertain. The V end lost 5 bases, the J end lost 5 bases, and 15 bases lay between the germline ends. This CDR3 spans 15 amino acids. From germline, CDR1 is MNHEY and CDR2 SMNVEV (reference sequence). The CDR3 region has the DNA TGTGCCAGCAGTCCCTCAGGAGGGTCCAATGAAAAACTGTTTTTT. It encodes CASSPSGGSNEKLFF.

V is TRBV19 and J is TRBJ2-5, with TRBD2 matching over 8 bases. The CDR3 runs to 14 residues. The V segment lost 5 bases and the J segment 2 bases; nucleotides outside the gene matches: 4. From germline, CDR1 is LNHDA and CDR2 SQIVND (reference sequence). The CDR3 reads CASSRRLAQETQYF. DNA of the CDR3: TGTGCCAGTAGTCGTCGACTAGCGCAAGAGACCCAGTACTTC.

The rearrangement uses TRBV5-1 and TRBJ1-4; D unresolved. Trimming shortened V by 4 bases and J by 5 bases, and 18 bases separated the two germline ends. The CDR3 has 16 residues. The germline CDR1 and CDR2 sequences are SGHRS and YFSETQ. The CDR3 reads CASSRTLRTDNEKLFF. CDR3 nucleotides: TGCGCCAGCAGCCGGACTCTCAGGACTGACAATGAAAAACTGTTTTTT.

This rearrangement joins TRBV6-1 to TRBJ1-6; D is unclear. Germline V gene data show CDR1 as MNHNS and CDR2 as SASEGT. Trimming removed 0 bases from V and 10 bases from J, with 16 bases in between. This CDR3 has 16 amino acids. This CDR3 is CASSEAYGRGLSPLHF. In DNA form, the CDR3 reads TGTGCCAGCAGTGAAGCGTATGGCAGAGGATTATCACCCCTCCACTTT.

The V and J genes are TRBV5-1 and TRBJ2-3; D gene unclear. Germline V CDR1 and CDR2: SGHRS, YFSETQ. The CDR3 spans 14 residues. The V gene lost 0 bases and the J gene lost 0 bases, with 5 bases spanning the gap. DNA for the CDR3: TGCGCCAGCAGCTTGGCTACTAGCACAGATACGCAGTATTTT. It translates to CASSLATSTDTQYF.

J is TRBJ2-2 and V is TRBV6-5, with 11 bases that match TRBD1. The germline V gene encodes CDR1 MNHEY and CDR2 SVGAGI. The V and J ends lost 5 bases and 7 bases, in that order; junction bases with no gene match: 3. The CDR3 totals 14 residues. Written as DNA, the CDR3 is TGTGCCAGCAGTGGGACAGGGGGAGGCGGGGAGCTGTTTTTT. Its protein is CASSGTGGGGELFF.

The chain has TRBV6-1 and TRBJ2-6; D is possibly TRBD1 (6 bases). There are 14 residues in the CDR3. V lost 11 bases to trimming and J lost 3 bases, with 14 bases between them. The germline V gene encodes CDR1 MNHNS and CDR2 SASEGT. DNA for the CDR3: TGTGCCGCAGGGACATTCATTGGGGCCAACGTCCTGACTTTC. This gives the protein CAAGTFIGANVLTF.

The V and J genes are TRBV27 and TRBJ1-4; tentative D call: TRBD1 (5 bases). The CDR3 is made up of 15 amino acids. Looked up from germline, CDR1 is MNHEY and CDR2 is SMNVEV (reference sequence). V was trimmed by 3 bases and J by 7 bases, leaving 15 bases between them. The CDR3 coding sequence is TGTGCCAGCAGTTTGTTGGGGTTGGGGGGTGAAAAACTGTTTTTT. Amino acid sequence: CASSLLGLGGEKLFF.

The chain carries TRBV18 and TRBJ1-4; 7 nucleotides match TRBD1. The CDR3 length is 15 residues. Germline V gene lookup returns CDR1 KGHSH and CDR2 LQKENI. The V segment lost 0 bases and the J segment 7 bases; nucleotides outside the gene matches: 5. The CDR3 sequence is CASSPPTGQGEKLFF. The CDR3 DNA follows: TGTGCCAGCTCACCACCGACAGGGCAGGGTGAAAAACTGTTTTTT.

The gene calls are TRBV6-6 and TRBJ1-1; the D is unclear. Germline CDR1 is MNHNY and CDR2 is SVGAGI (reference sequence). V was trimmed by 0 bases and J by 0 bases, leaving 5 bases between them. CDR3 length: 14 amino acids. CDR3 protein: CASSYSQLNTEAFF. The DNA of the CDR3 is TGTGCCAGCAGTTACTCTCAACTGAACACTGAAGCTTTCTTT.

The CDR3 protein is CASSDPSGGTRRLSPDTQYF. In nucleotides, the CDR3 is TGTGCCAGCAGTGACCCTAGCGGGGGGACACGGAGACTGTCCCCAGATACGCAGTATTTT. The V call is TRBV6-1, the J call TRBJ2-3; 11 nucleotides align to TRBD2. The J segment lost 4 bases and the V segment lost 3 bases, leaving 18 bases of the junction unmatched. The CDR3 is 20 residues long. Germline V lookup: CDR1 MNHNS, CDR2 SASEGT.

The chain combines TRBV5-1 with TRBJ1-1, with D possibly matching TRBD1 (6 bases). The CDR3 covers 18 residues. V lost 0 bases and J lost 5, with 23 bases in between. The V gene's germline CDR1 is SGHRS and CDR2 YFSETQ. CDR3 region: CASSLALVSGAGGTEAFF. DNA for the CDR3: TGCGCCAGCAGCTTGGCCCTCGTATCGGGGGCCGGTGGGACTGAAGCTTTCTTT.

This chain connects TRBV5-1 to TRBJ1-1; 8 nucleotides line up with TRBD1. Germline CDR1 and CDR2: SGHRS and YFSETQ. This CDR3 spans 16 amino acids. Germline trimming cut 2 bases from V and 2 bases from J; bases unmatched to any gene: 8. CDR3 loop: CASSLDPQGVNTEAFF. The CDR3 bases are TGCGCCAGCAGCTTAGACCCACAGGGGGTCAACACTGAAGCTTTCTTT. The full variable domain, its missing parts supplied by reference TRBV5-1 and TRBJ1-1, is KAGVTQTPRYLIKTRGQQVTLSCSPISGHRSVSWYQQTPGQGLQFLFEYFSETQRNKGNFPGRFSGRQFSNSRSEMNVSTLELGDSALYLCASSLDPQGVNTEAFFGQGTRLTVV.

The CDR3 sequence: CASRDPGTANYGYTF. The CDR3 coding sequence is TGTGCCAGCAGGGACCCCGGGACAGCTAACTATGGCTACACCTTC. The chain is built from TRBV28 and TRBJ1-2; 7 positions agree with TRBD1. Germline CDR1 and CDR2: MDHEN and SYDVKM. The CDR3 runs to 15 residues. Trimming cost V 6 bases and J 0 bases; bases outside gene matches: 7.